This entry lists 22 T cell receptor beta chains sequenced from one sample in a study of T cells in Graves' hyperthyroidism and ophthalmopathy. Amplification of TCR beta CDR3 regions was performed using RNA transcripts as template. Initially, a first-round RT-PCR of the TCR CDR3 employed the HTBI primer set. TCRdb ran MiXCR on the multiplex PCR reads and lists one entry per CDR3 protein. The sample holds more than 300,000 distinct CDR3 sequences, about 17% seen once. Material: blood. These receptors were taken from a woman aged 25 to 39 with Graves' hyperthyroidism that later progressed to Graves' ophthalmopathy.

This clonotype showed up many times. The V call is TRBV7-9, the J call TRBJ2-1; TRBD2 matches 13 bases. Germline CDR1 SEHNR, CDR2 FQNEAQ (reference sequence). CDR3 length: 15 amino acids. V lost 4 bases to trimming and J lost 7 bases; unmatched junction nucleotides: 4. This chain's CDR3 is CASSSGLAGDNEQFF. CDR3 DNA: TGTGCCAGCAGCTCAGGACTAGCGGGAGATAATGAGCAGTTCTTC.

This clonotype was counted at least ten times. The V call is TRBV28, the J call TRBJ1-1; D is uncertain. Trimming shortened V by 10 bases and J by 2 bases, and 23 bases separated the two germline ends. The CDR3 is made up of 16 amino acids. Germline-derived CDR1 and CDR2 are MDHEN and SYDVKM. CDR3 in DNA: TGTGCCATACGGCGCGACACCGGTGGAGGTAACACTGAAGCTTTCTTT. This codes for CAIRRDTGGGNTEAFF.

The V and J genes are TRBV4-2 and TRBJ1-4; TRBD1 might be the D (6 bases). CDR3 length equals 16 residues. The germline gives CDR1 LGHNA, CDR2 YNFKEQ. The V gene lost 0 bases and the J gene lost 5 bases, with 13 bases spanning the gap. CDR3 loop: CASSQDSGAPNEKLFF. The CDR3, as DNA: TGTGCCAGCAGCCAAGATTCGGGGGCACCGAATGAAAAACTGTTTTTT.

This clonotype was observed many times. The chain uses TRBV5-5 and TRBJ1-1; D uncertain. Germline CDR1 SGHKS, CDR2 YYEKEE (reference sequence). V dropped 0 bases and J dropped 3 bases, with 15 bases sitting between them. The CDR3 has 16 amino acids. In nucleotides, the CDR3 is TGTGCCAGCAGCTTGGAATGGACGGGGATGCACACTGAAGCTTTCTTT. This encodes CASSLEWTGMHTEAFF. Together with reference TRBV5-5 and TRBJ1-1, the CDR3 gives the full variable domain: DAGVTQSPTHLIKTRGQQVTLRCSPISGHKSVSWYQQVLGQGPQFIFQYYEKEERGRGNFPDRFSARQFPNYSSELNVNALLLGDSALYLCASSLEWTGMHTEAFFGQGTRLTVV.

This clonotype has at least ten counts. The V and J genes are TRBV27 and TRBJ2-3; the D gene is possibly TRBD2 (6 bases). This CDR3 has 22 residues. Looked up from germline, CDR1 is MNHEY and CDR2 is SMNVEV (reference sequence). V was trimmed by 8 bases and J by 9 bases, leaving 45 bases between them. Here the CDR3 reads CASALKPPGLRRDNTRVLTQYF. The CDR3 DNA follows: TGTGCCAGCGCGTTGAAACCTCCGGGACTGCGCAGAGACAACACCCGCGTATTGACGCAGTATTTT.

There are a few counts of this clonotype. This chain links TRBV4-1 with TRBJ2-3, with D possibly being TRBD2 (6 bases). The CDR3 runs to 16 residues. Germline V gene sequence: CDR1 MGHRA, CDR2 YSYEKL. Trimming removed 1 base at V and 5 bases at J, with 16 bases between. CDR3 sequence reads: CASSQVPGTGRDTQYF. The CDR3 coding sequence is TGCGCCAGCAGCCAAGTCCCCGGGACTGGAAGAGATACGCAGTATTTT.

The rearrangement links TRBV11-2 to TRBJ2-1, with 13 bases matching TRBD2. The CDR3 runs to 17 residues. Trimming removed 1 base from V and 5 bases from J; junction bases left unmatched: 5. Germline CDR1 and CDR2: SGHAT and FQNNGV. The CDR3 is CASSLVGTSGTDNEQFF. The DNA of the CDR3 is TGTGCCAGCAGCTTAGTAGGGACTAGCGGGACCGACAATGAGCAGTTCTTC.

CDR3: CATSRDRQGPSTDTQYF. CDR3 DNA sequence: TGTGCCACCAGCAGAGACCGACAGGGACCAAGCACAGATACGCAGTATTTT. The chain has TRBV15 and TRBJ2-3; 7 bases map to TRBD1. The V gene's germline CDR1 is LNHNV and CDR2 YYDKDF (reference sequence). The CDR3 loop spans 17 amino acids. With V trimmed by 0 bases and J by 0 bases, 6 bases remained unmatched.

This clonotype was counted at least ten times. The chain uses TRBV5-1 and TRBJ1-1; D unresolved. This CDR3 has 15 amino acids. Germline V gene data show CDR1 as SGHRS and CDR2 as YFSETQ. Deletions cut 4 bases from V and 2 bases from J, with 15 bases between. The CDR3 bases are TGCGCCAGCAGCCTGGGCCCGGGAATCAACACTGAAGCTTTCTTT. This sequence encodes CASSLGPGINTEAFF.

V is TRBV2 and J is TRBJ2-7; 9 nucleotides agree with TRBD2. The CDR3 has 15 amino acids. Germline CDR1 SNHLY, CDR2 FYNNEI. Trimming took 7 bases from V and 1 from J; bases not matched to a gene: 8. CDR3 residues: CASNLAGYDSYEQYF. CDR3 DNA sequence: TGTGCCAGCAATCTAGCGGGATATGATTCCTACGAGCAGTACTTC.

The J gene is TRBJ2-7, the V gene TRBV27; 9 bases are a match to TRBD1. The CDR3 is 16 residues long. V lost 0 bases, J lost 0 bases, and 3 bases stayed unmatched. The germline CDR1 and CDR2 sequences are MNHEY and SMNVEV (reference sequence). Written as DNA, the CDR3 is TGTGCCAGCAGTTTATCGGGGACAGGGTTCTCCTACGAGCAGTACTTC. It yields the protein CASSLSGTGFSYEQYF.

V gene TRBV2 combines with J gene TRBJ2-5, with 12 bases aligning to TRBD2. Germline CDR1 is SNHLY and CDR2 is FYNNEI. With V trimmed by 2 bases and J by 2 bases, 6 bases remained unmatched. The CDR3 spans 17 residues. CDR3 loop: CASSESALAGGQETQYF. Written as DNA, the CDR3 is TGTGCCAGCAGTGAAAGTGCCCTAGCGGGAGGGCAAGAGACCCAGTACTTC.

This clonotype was seen repeatedly, ten times or more. This sequence joins TRBV11-2 and TRBJ2-1, with 12 positions matching TRBD1. The CDR3 totals 15 residues. From germline, CDR1 is SGHAT and CDR2 FQNNGV. The junction had 6 bases not matched to a gene; V was cut back by 4 bases and J by 8 bases. CDR3 sequence reads: CASSSGTGGSDEQFF. The CDR3 DNA reads as TGTGCCAGCAGCTCCGGGACAGGGGGCTCGGATGAGCAGTTCTTC.

The gene calls are TRBV19 and TRBJ2-3, with D perhaps TRBD1 (6 bases). CDR3 length: 15 amino acids. V was clipped by 3 bases and J by 3 bases, with 13 bases between them. Germline lookup yields CDR1 LNHDA and CDR2 SQIVND (reference sequence). The CDR3 reads CASSIAGVGTDTQYF. The CDR3 DNA sequence: TGTGCCAGTAGTATCGCAGGGGTCGGTACAGATACGCAGTATTTT.

This clonotype showed up many times. The chain has TRBV12-3 or TRBV12-4 and TRBJ1-4; 10 nucleotides align to TRBD1. This CDR3 has 14 amino acids. After removal of 5 bases from V and 8 bases from J, the junction contained 5 bases not matched to a gene. This CDR3 is CASSPGDRGEKLFF. The CDR3 DNA reads as TGTGCCAGCAGTCCAGGGGACAGGGGAGAAAAACTGTTTTTT.

The table lists this clonotype with many counts. The chain is built from TRBV12-3 or TRBV12-4 and TRBJ1-2, with a weak D call TRBD1 (5 bases). This CDR3 comprises 14 residues. V shed 3 bases and J shed 2 bases, with 10 bases lying between them. The CDR3 sequence is CASSFSGRNYGYTF. DNA for the CDR3: TGTGCCAGCAGTTTTTCAGGGCGGAACTATGGCTACACCTTC.

V and J are TRBV20-1 and TRBJ1-1; no clear D. CDR3 length: 12 residues. V dropped 6 bases and J dropped 7 bases, with 15 bases sitting between them. Germline V gene lookup returns CDR1 DFQATT and CDR2 SNEGSKA (reference sequence). CDR3 nucleotides: TGCAGTGCCCCCCCCGGGGTAGGTGAAGCTTTCTTT. Its protein product is CSAPPGVGEAFF.

The rearrangement uses TRBV6-5 and TRBJ1-5, with D uncertain. Germline CDR1 and CDR2: MNHEY and SVGAGI. Trimming cost V 4 bases and J 4 bases, with 14 bases left between them. This CDR3 is built from 15 residues. The CDR3 DNA is TGTGCCAGCAGTTCCCTACCGGGTTATAATCAGCCCCAGCATTTT. Amino acid sequence: CASSSLPGYNQPQHF.

This clonotype was counted at least ten times. The gene calls are TRBV5-1 and TRBJ2-7; D ambiguous. The V end was cut by 5 bases, the J end by 1 base, with 7 bases between. CDR1 SGHRS and CDR2 YFSETQ come from the germline V gene. The length of the CDR3 is 12 residues. The CDR3 spells CASRRSSYEQYF. For the CDR3, the DNA is TGCGCCAGCAGACGTAGTTCCTACGAGCAGTACTTC.

This clonotype was seen ten or more times. The chain employs TRBV18 and TRBJ2-7; D may be TRBD1 (6 bases). The CDR3 is 15 amino acids. The germline V gene has CDR1 KGHSH and CDR2 LQKENI. V was shortened by 1 base and J by 2 bases, with 12 bases between the two germline ends. CDR3 in amino acids: CASSPLGRGAYEQYF. The CDR3 nucleotides are TGTGCCAGCTCACCACTCGGCAGGGGAGCCTACGAGCAGTACTTC. Complete variable domain (other parts from reference TRBV18 and TRBJ2-7): NAGVMQNPRHLVRRRGQEARLRCSPMKGHSHVYWYRQLPEEGLKFMVYLQKENIIDESGMPKERFSAEFPKEGPSILRIQQVVRGDSAAYFCASSPLGRGAYEQYFGPGTRLTVT.

At least ten counts were recorded for this clonotype. V and J are TRBV10-3 and TRBJ1-5; 7 bases are a match to TRBD1. Germline V CDR1 and CDR2: ENHRY, SYGVKD. The CDR3 runs to 17 residues. Unmatched junction bases numbered 12, after V lost 4 bases and J lost 3 bases. The DNA of the CDR3 is TGTGCCATCAGTGCGAACGGGACAGTCAAGGCCAATCAGCCCCAGCATTTT. This translates into CAISANGTVKANQPQHF.

This clonotype was counted ten times or more. The chain couples TRBV6-1 to TRBJ2-1, with TRBD2 matching 10 bases. This CDR3 region has 13 residues. J was trimmed by 15 bases and V by 2 bases; bases with no gene match: 7. The germline gives CDR1 MNHNS, CDR2 SASEGT. The CDR3 DNA sequence: TGTGCCAGCAGTGAAACCAGCGGGAGGGCGACGTTCTTC. It encodes CASSETSGRATFF.